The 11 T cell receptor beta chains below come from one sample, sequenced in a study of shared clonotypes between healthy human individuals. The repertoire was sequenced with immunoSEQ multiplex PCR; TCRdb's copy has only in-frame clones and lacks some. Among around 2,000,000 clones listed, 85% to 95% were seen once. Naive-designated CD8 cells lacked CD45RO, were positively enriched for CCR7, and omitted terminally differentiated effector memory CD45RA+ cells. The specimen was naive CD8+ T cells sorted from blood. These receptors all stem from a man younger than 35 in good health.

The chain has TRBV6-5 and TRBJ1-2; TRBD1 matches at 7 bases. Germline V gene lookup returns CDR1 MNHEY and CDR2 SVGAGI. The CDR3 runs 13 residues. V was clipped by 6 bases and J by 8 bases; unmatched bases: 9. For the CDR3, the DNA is TGTGCCAGCAGCAGCACAGGGGTAGGGGGCTACACCTTC. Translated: CASSSTGVGGYTF.

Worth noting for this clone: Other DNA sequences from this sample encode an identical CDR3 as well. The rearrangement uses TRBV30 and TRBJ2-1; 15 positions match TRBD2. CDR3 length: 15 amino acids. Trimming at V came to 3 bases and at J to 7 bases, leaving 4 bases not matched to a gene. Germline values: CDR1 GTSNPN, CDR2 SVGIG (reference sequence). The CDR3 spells CAWSTGTSGRNEQFF. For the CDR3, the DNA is TGTGCCTGGAGCACCGGGACTAGCGGGAGGAATGAGCAGTTCTTC.

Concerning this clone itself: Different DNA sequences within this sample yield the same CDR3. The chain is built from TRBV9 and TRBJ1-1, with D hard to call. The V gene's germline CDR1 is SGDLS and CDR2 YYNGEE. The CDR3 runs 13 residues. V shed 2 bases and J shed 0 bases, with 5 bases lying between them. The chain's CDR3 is CASSVEMNTEAFF. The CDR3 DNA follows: TGTGCCAGCAGCGTGGAGATGAACACTGAAGCTTTCTTT.

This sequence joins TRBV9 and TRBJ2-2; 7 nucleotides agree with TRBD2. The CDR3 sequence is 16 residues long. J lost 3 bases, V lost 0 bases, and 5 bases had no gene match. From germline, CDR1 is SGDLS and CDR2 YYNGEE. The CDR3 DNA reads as TGTGCCAGCAGCGTAGCGGTGGGAGGGGACACCGGGGAGCTGTTTTTT. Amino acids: CASSVAVGGDTGELFF.

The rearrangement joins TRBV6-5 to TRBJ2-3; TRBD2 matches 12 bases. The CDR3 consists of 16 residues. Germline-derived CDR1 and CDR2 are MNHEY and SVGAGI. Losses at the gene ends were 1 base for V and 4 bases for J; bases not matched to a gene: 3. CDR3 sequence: CASSYFGTSGSDTQYF. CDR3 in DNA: TGTGCCAGCAGTTACTTTGGGACTAGCGGGTCAGATACGCAGTATTTT.

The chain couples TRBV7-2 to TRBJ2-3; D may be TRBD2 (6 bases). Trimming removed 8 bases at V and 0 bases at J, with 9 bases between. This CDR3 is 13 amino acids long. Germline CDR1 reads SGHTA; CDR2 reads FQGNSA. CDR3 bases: TGTGCCAGCCGCCGGGGGAGCACAGATACGCAGTATTTT. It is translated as CASRRGSTDTQYF.

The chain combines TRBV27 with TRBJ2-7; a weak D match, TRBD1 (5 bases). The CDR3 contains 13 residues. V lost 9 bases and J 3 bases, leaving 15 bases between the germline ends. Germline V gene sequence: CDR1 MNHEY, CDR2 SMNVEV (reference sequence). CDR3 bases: TGTGCCAGTGGGCATCAGGGAAACTACGAGCAGTACTTC. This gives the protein CASGHQGNYEQYF.

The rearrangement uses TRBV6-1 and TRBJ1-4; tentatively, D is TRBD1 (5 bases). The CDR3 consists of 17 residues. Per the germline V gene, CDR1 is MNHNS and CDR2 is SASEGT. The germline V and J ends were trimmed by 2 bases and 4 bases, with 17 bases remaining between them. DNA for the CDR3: TGTGCCAGCAGTGAATTTGGGACGGGCAACTTTAATGAAAAACTGTTTTTT. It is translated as CASSEFGTGNFNEKLFF.

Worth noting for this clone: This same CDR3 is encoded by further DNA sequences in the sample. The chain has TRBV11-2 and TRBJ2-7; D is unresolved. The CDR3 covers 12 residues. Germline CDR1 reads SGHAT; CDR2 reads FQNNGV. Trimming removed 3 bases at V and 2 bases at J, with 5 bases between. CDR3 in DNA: TGTGCCAGCAGCTTGCCAACCTACGAGCAGTACTTC. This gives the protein CASSLPTYEQYF.

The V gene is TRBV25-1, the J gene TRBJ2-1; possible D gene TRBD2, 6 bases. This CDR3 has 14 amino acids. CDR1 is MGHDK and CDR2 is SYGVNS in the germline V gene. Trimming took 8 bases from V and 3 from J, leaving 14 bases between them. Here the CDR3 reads CASGPGAGYNEQFF. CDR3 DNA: TGTGCCAGCGGCCCCGGAGCGGGCTACAATGAGCAGTTCTTC.

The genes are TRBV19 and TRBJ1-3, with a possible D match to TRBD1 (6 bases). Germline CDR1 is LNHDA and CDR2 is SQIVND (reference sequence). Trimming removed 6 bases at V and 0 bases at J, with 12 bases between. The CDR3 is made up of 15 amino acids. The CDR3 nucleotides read TGTGCCAGTAGAACTCAGGGGAGCTCTGGAAACACCATATATTTT. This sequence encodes CASRTQGSSGNTIYF.